The 8 T cell receptor beta chains in this list originate from one sample, sequenced in a study of blood T cell repertoires in COVID-19 (dated by TCRdb to 2018 to 2021). Library construction relied on the immunoSEQ multiplex PCR assay. In TCRdb, the immuneACCESS table is reduced to in-frame sequences with V and J assigned. These tables do not hold every clone; where another copy was compared, an unresolved V gene accounts for under half, and the others remain unexplained. The sample includes 90,000 to 120,000 clones, with about three quarters observed a single time. Together, the top ten hold 4.3% of the sample. Sequencing used peripheral blood. These receptors were collected from a man aged 65-85 years with acute or convalescent COVID-19.

This clone was detected only a few times. The V call is TRBV2, the J call TRBJ1-2; D is uncertain. V lost 2 bases, J lost 4 bases, and 5 bases lay in between. The CDR3 totals 12 residues. From germline, CDR1 is SNHLY and CDR2 FYNNEI. The CDR3 sequence: CASSESTYGYTF. The CDR3 DNA is TGTGCCAGCAGTGAAAGCACCTATGGCTACACCTTC.

This chain connects TRBV9 to TRBJ1-1, with a tentative D call TRBD1 (6 bases). The CDR3 is 14 residues long. Germline V lookup: CDR1 SGDLS, CDR2 YYNGEE. V lost 1 base to trimming and J lost 1 base, with 8 bases between them. CDR3 DNA: TGTGCCAGCAGCGTAATAGGGGGGAACACTGAAGCTTTCTTT. Amino acid sequence: CASSVIGGNTEAFF.

As regards this clone: The same CDR3 arises from other DNA sequences in this sample as well. V is TRBV6-2 or TRBV6-3 and J is TRBJ1-5; TRBD1 matches at 7 bases. V shed 2 bases, J shed 4 bases, and the junction held 2 bases outside the gene matches. The CDR3 length is 14 residues. Germline CDR1 and CDR2: MNHEY and SVGEGT. CDR3 protein: CASSYGDRNQPQHF. The CDR3 DNA reads TGTGCCAGCAGTTACGGGGACAGAAATCAGCCCCAGCATTTT.

The V call is TRBV27, the J call TRBJ2-5; D may be TRBD1 (5 bases). Germline-derived CDR1 and CDR2 are MNHEY and SMNVEV (reference sequence). The V end was cut by 4 bases, the J end by 2 bases, with 8 bases between. This CDR3 is 13 amino acids long. CDR3 sequence (DNA): TGTGCCAGCAGTTCCGACAGTCAAGAGACCCAGTACTTC. Translation: CASSSDSQETQYF.

This rearrangement joins TRBV10-1 to TRBJ2-7; 9 positions agree with TRBD1. The CDR3 covers 15 residues. Germline V lookup: CDR1 WNHNN, CDR2 SYGVQD (reference sequence). J lost 3 bases, V lost 5 bases, and 8 bases had no gene match. This CDR3 is CASSSGQGIFYEQYF. For the CDR3, the DNA is TGCGCCAGCAGTTCTGGACAGGGGATATTCTACGAGCAGTACTTC.

This chain joins TRBV13 and TRBJ2-1; 10 bases are a match to TRBD1. The V gene's germline CDR1 is PRHDT and CDR2 FYEKMQ (reference sequence). The V gene end was trimmed by 3 bases and the J gene end by 6 bases; junction bases not matched to a gene: 5. The CDR3 is 15 residues long. DNA of the CDR3: TGTGCCAGCAGCTTGACAGGGGGCGCCTTCAATGAGCAGTTCTTC. It is translated as CASSLTGGAFNEQFF.

This clone was counted between two and nine times. The chain carries TRBV6-2 or TRBV6-3 and TRBJ1-6, with D perhaps TRBD1 (5 bases). This CDR3 has 18 amino acids. CDR1 MNHEY and CDR2 SVGEGT come from the germline V gene. V was cut by 6 bases and J by 7 bases, with 25 bases left in between. The DNA for the CDR3 is TGTGCCAGCAGCCCAGCCTTCGGGTCGGGACTGCGAAATTCACCCCTCCACTTT. It is translated as CASSPAFGSGLRNSPLHF.

This sequence joins TRBV18 and TRBJ2-7; D might be TRBD1 (7 bases). This CDR3 spans 14 amino acids. The germline gives CDR1 KGHSH, CDR2 LQKENI. V was cut by 3 bases and J by 5 bases, with 14 bases left in between. The CDR3 sequence: CASSPRDSSNEQYF. CDR3 DNA sequence: TGTGCCAGCTCACCGCGGGACAGTAGCAACGAGCAGTACTTC.